This entry features one T cell receptor (beta chain) sequence. Germline lookup yields CDR1 SGDLS and CDR2 YYNGEE. Trimming removed 0 bases from V and 9 bases from J, with 16 bases in between. This CDR3 is built from 15 residues. It was template switching that added a universal primer site, and there were unique molecular identifiers on the cDNA. TCRdb independently ran MiXCR on the 5' RACE reads; one entry per CDR3 protein. The table lists about 550,000 distinct CDR3 sequences, more than 20% of them singletons. The sample originates from a study of identical twins. These same records also appear under a second study, on yellow fever vaccine responses in identical twins.

The sample consisted of CD4+ T cells sorted from blood. The V and J genes are TRBV9 and TRBJ2-1; D uncertain. This sequence was found in a woman aged 18-30 years in good health. CDR3 region: CASSVESEVGGEQFF. CDR3 nucleotide sequence: TGTGCCAGCAGCGTAGAGTCCGAGGTAGGCGGTGAGCAGTTCTTC.